Following are 5 T cell receptor beta chains from one sample sequenced in a study of beta chain features in type 1 diabetes. The authors reverse transcribed all of the isolated RNA, so sequencing captured expressed TCRB transcripts. Using immunoSEQ multiplex PCR, the repertoire was profiled, and TCRdb retains in-frame clones only, with some absent. The repertoire holds about 360,000 clones, roughly 13% seen once, with around 0.015% in the top ten. Material: naive CD4+ T cells from blood. These receptors originate from a man between 18 and 35 years old in good health.

This clone has a handful of counts. The V call is TRBV7-2, the J call TRBJ2-7; tentatively, D is TRBD2 (6 bases). The CDR3 covers 12 residues. Germline CDR1 reads SGHTA; CDR2 reads FQGNSA. V was clipped by 6 bases and J by 6 bases, with 12 bases between them. Here the CDR3 DNA reads TGTGCCAGCAGTTCCTTCGGGGGCGAGCAGTACTTC. It yields the protein CASSSFGGEQYF.

Written as DNA, the CDR3 is TGTGCCAGCACCCAGGGTCGGGAGCAGTACTTC. Translated, it gives CASTQGREQYF. The genes are TRBV28 and TRBJ2-7, with a weak D call TRBD1 (5 bases). The V end was cut by 7 bases, the J end by 7 bases, with 11 bases between. CDR1 and CDR2 (germline): MDHEN, SYDVKM. The CDR3 sequence is 11 residues long.

In its sample, this clone was seen a few times. The chain is built from TRBV19 and TRBJ2-5; weak D call: TRBD2 (6 bases). V lost 7 bases to trimming and J lost 7 bases, with 16 bases between them. Germline assignment: CDR1 LNHDA and CDR2 SQIVND (reference sequence). The CDR3 is made up of 13 amino acids. CDR3: CASNSGGRRTQYF. CDR3 nucleotide sequence: TGTGCCAGTAACTCTGGGGGGAGGCGGACCCAGTACTTC.

V is TRBV4-2 and J is TRBJ1-3; D gene unclear. The CDR3 has 18 amino acids. Trimming shortened V by 2 bases and J by 4 bases, and 21 bases separated the two germline ends. Germline CDR1 reads LGHNA; CDR2 reads YNFKEQ. The CDR3 DNA reads TGTGCCAGCAGCCAATCTATTCCAATTCCCGCGGAAGGAAACACCATATATTTT. It translates to CASSQSIPIPAEGNTIYF.

A few counts support this clone. The rearrangement links TRBV5-1 to TRBJ2-1; 8 nucleotides agree with TRBD2. The CDR3 sequence is 15 residues long. Germline V lookup: CDR1 SGHRS, CDR2 YFSETQ. J gave up 8 bases and V 2 bases, and 9 bases lay outside the gene matches. Here the CDR3 reads CASSLSGRGGDEQFF. CDR3 DNA: TGCGCCAGCAGCTTATCGGGTCGGGGGGGCGATGAGCAGTTCTTC. The complete variable domain, with remaining parts taken from reference TRBV5-1 and TRBJ2-1, reads KAGVTQTPRYLIKTRGQQVTLSCSPISGHRSVSWYQQTPGQGLQFLFEYFSETQRNKGNFPGRFSGRQFSNSRSEMNVSTLELGDSALYLCASSLSGRGGDEQFFGPGTRLTVL.